One T cell receptor (beta chain) is described in this entry. Its target is not known. The data originate from a study of shared clonotypes between healthy human individuals. Study as a whole: Sampling drew on donors who were a couple of women and three men aged 18 to 49.

This CDR3 is 13 amino acids long. Trimming pared 0 bases from V and 6 bases from J, leaving 9 bases between. CDR1 SGHNT and CDR2 YYREEE come from the germline V gene (reference sequence). The study, taken as a whole, reports: Among a handful of donors, roughly 5.4% of naive CD4 clonotypes were found in common. In contrast to clonotypes shared by all four donors, non-shared clonotypes had lower generation probabilities.

On sorted subsets, replicate PCRs used 150 to 250 ng DNA, or tens of thousands of T cell genomes. The table came from immunoSEQ multiplex PCR; TCRdb's copy has only in-frame clones and leaves some out. Among around 2,000,000 clones listed, 85% to 95% were seen once. The sequencing sample was made of naive CD4+ T cells sorted from blood. As to subset: CD45RA+ positively selected. The chain uses TRBV5-4 and TRBJ1-1, with D maybe TRBD1 (6 bases). This sequence was found in a man aged 18 to 30 in good health. CDR3 DNA: TGTGCCAGCAGCTTGGGCAGGACAGCTGAAGCTTTCTTT. Translating gives CASSLGRTAEAFF.